These 19 T cell receptor beta chains originate from one sample sequenced in a study of persistence of HIV-infected CD4 T cells. Which antigens these TCRs recognize remains unknown. The immunoSEQ assay was version 4, run in survey mode. Generated by immunoSEQ multiplex PCR, the TCRdb table keeps only in-frame clones and is missing some. Of some 40,000 clones listed, roughly 90% are singletons. This nonspecific control used anti-CD3/anti-CD28 bead stimulation of CD4+ T cells. Responding CD4+ T cells were sorted by upregulation of both CD40 ligand and CD69. The sample here was CD4+ T cells sorted from PBMCs after roughly 19-hour stimulation, taken from a patient who received antiretroviral therapy. The receptor source for this set is an adult man with HIV who was CMV-seropositive.

This clone was seen only once. This rearrangement joins TRBV4-2 to TRBJ2-1; 10 positions agree with TRBD2. Looked up from germline, CDR1 is LGHNA and CDR2 is YNFKEQ. The CDR3 totals 17 residues. V gave up 4 bases and J gave up 7 bases; unmatched junction bases: 13. This chain's CDR3 is CASSPRWKRGGNNEQFF. DNA for the CDR3: TGTGCCAGCAGCCCCCGGTGGAAGCGGGGGGGCAATAATGAGCAGTTCTTC.

This clone has only one observation. The chain couples TRBV13 to TRBJ2-4; D is unresolved. The CDR3 extends over 11 amino acids. Deletions cut 4 bases from V and 6 bases from J, with 4 bases between. CDR1 PRHDT and CDR2 FYEKMQ come from the germline V gene (reference sequence). The DNA for the CDR3 is TGTGCCAGCAGCTATAGAAACATTCAGTACTTC. This sequence encodes CASSYRNIQYF.

This clone was observed a single time. This sequence joins TRBV6-6 and TRBJ1-4; TRBD1 is a possible D gene (6 bases). The CDR3 extends over 16 amino acids. CDR1 MNHNY and CDR2 SVGAGI come from the germline V gene (reference sequence). The V gene lost 0 bases and the J gene lost 8 bases, with 16 bases spanning the gap. The CDR3 here is CASSYSIDAGDEKLFF. CDR3 DNA sequence: TGTGCCAGCAGTTACTCGATAGATGCAGGGGACGAAAAACTGTTTTTT.

V is TRBV5-4 and J is TRBJ1-2, with 11 bases that match TRBD1. CDR1 is SGHNT, CDR2 YYREEE, per germline (reference sequence). The CDR3 contains 16 residues. The trim removed 3 bases at V and 5 bases at J, leaving 9 bases unmatched. Here the CDR3 reads CASSSGGTGGFYGYTF. For the CDR3, the DNA is TGTGCCAGCAGCTCGGGAGGGACAGGGGGATTTTATGGCTACACCTTC.

V is TRBV6-5 and J is TRBJ2-3; D gene uncertain. Deletions cut 11 bases from V and 7 bases from J, with 25 bases between. This CDR3 spans 15 amino acids. The germline CDR1 and CDR2 sequences are MNHEY and SVGAGI. The CDR3 sequence: CAFYFRLTTTNTQYF. CDR3 bases: TGTGCCTTCTATTTTAGGCTGACGACAACCAATACGCAGTATTTT.

The V and J genes are TRBV10-2 and TRBJ2-7; D gene ambiguous. Germline CDR1 is WSHSY and CDR2 is SAAADI. The V and J ends lost 2 bases and 9 bases respectively, with 8 bases between them. This CDR3 is built from 11 residues. CDR3 region: CASSETQSQYF. CDR3 sequence (DNA): TGCGCCAGCAGTGAGACTCAGTCGCAGTACTTC.

This CDR3 reads CASSYLTGSSYEQYF. CDR3 bases: TGTGCCAGCAGCTACCTGACAGGTAGCTCCTACGAGCAGTACTTC. The rearrangement uses TRBV6-5 and TRBJ2-7, with TRBD1 as a possible D gene (6 bases). Trimming pared 6 bases from V and 0 bases from J, leaving 15 bases between. The germline CDR1 and CDR2 sequences are MNHEY and SVGAGI. This CDR3 has 15 residues.

The genes are TRBV24-1 and TRBJ2-3; D ambiguous. V dropped 1 base and J dropped 8 bases, with 9 bases sitting between them. The germline V gene has CDR1 KGHDR and CDR2 SFDVKD. CDR3 length: 13 residues. The CDR3 protein is CATSDFGFGTQYF. The CDR3, as DNA: TGTGCCACCAGTGATTTCGGATTCGGTACGCAGTATTTT.

A single count supports this clone. J is TRBJ1-1 and V is TRBV12-3 or TRBV12-4; perhaps TRBD1 as D (5 bases). V was clipped by 2 bases and J by 3 bases, with 7 bases between them. The CDR3 runs 13 residues. CDR3 bases: TGTGCCAGCAGTTTACAGGGTTACACTGAAGCTTTCTTT. Its translation is CASSLQGYTEAFF.

CDR3 nucleotide sequence: TGTGCCAGTACCCAAGAGGGAAACACCATATATTTT. As protein: CASTQEGNTIYF. The J gene is TRBJ1-3, the V gene TRBV19, with D hard to call. There are 12 residues in the CDR3. Germline V gene lookup returns CDR1 LNHDA and CDR2 SQIVND (reference sequence). V gave up 7 bases and J gave up 4 bases, with 8 bases separating them.

The gene calls are TRBV14 and TRBJ2-7, with 9 bases lining up with TRBD2. Trimming removed 1 base from V and 4 bases from J; junction bases left unmatched: 5. The CDR3 runs to 15 residues. Germline loops: CDR1 SGHDN, CDR2 FVKESK. CDR3 DNA: TGTGCCAGCAGCCAAGGACTAGCGGCTTATTACGAGCAGTACTTC. Protein: CASSQGLAAYYEQYF.

The sample holds a few counts of this clone. The V call is TRBV29-1, the J call TRBJ1-5; 8 bases line up with TRBD1. Germline trimming cut 7 bases from V and 5 bases from J; bases unmatched to any gene: 4. Germline CDR1 SQVTM, CDR2 ANQGSEA. This CDR3 has 12 residues. CDR3 DNA: TGCAGCGGGCAACAGGGGGATCAGCCCCAGCATTTT. It codes for CSGQQGDQPQHF. Together with reference TRBV29-1 and TRBJ1-5, the CDR3 gives the full variable domain: SAVISQKPSRDICQRGTSLTIQCQVDSQVTMMFWYRQQPGQSLTLIATANQGSEATYESGFVIDKFPISRPNLTFSTLTVSNMSPEDSSIYLCSGQQGDQPQHFGDGTRLSIL.

The chain has TRBV3-1 (or the pseudogene TRBV3-2) and TRBJ2-7, with TRBD2 matching 11 bases. The CDR3 is 15 residues long. Germline CDR1 reads LGHDT; CDR2 reads YNNKEL (reference sequence). J was trimmed by 0 bases and V by 4 bases; bases with no gene match: 2. The CDR3 nucleotides read TGTGCCAGCAGCCGTAGCGGGGGGGCCTCCTACGAGCAGTACTTC. This sequence encodes CASSRSGGASYEQYF.

V and J are TRBV21-1 and TRBJ2-3; the D call in the table, TRBD2, was not verified against the DNA. TRBV21-1 is flagged as a pseudogene. CDR3 size: 14 residues. The CDR3 spells CASSRGVGTDTQYF. The CDR3 region has the DNA TGTGCCAGCAGCCGGGGGGTGGGCACAGATACGCAGTATTTT.

The gene calls are TRBV6-5 and TRBJ1-5; 9 nucleotides agree with TRBD1. Losses at the gene ends were 6 bases for V and 7 bases for J; bases not matched to a gene: 4. Per the germline V gene, CDR1 is MNHEY and CDR2 is SVGAGI. The CDR3 extends over 13 amino acids. The CDR3 here is CASSRTGGQPQHF. The CDR3 DNA reads TGTGCCAGCAGCCGTACAGGGGGCCAGCCCCAGCATTTT.

This sequence joins TRBV18 and TRBJ2-3; unclear D gene. This CDR3 region has 11 residues. Germline lookup yields CDR1 KGHSH and CDR2 LQKENI. V lost 3 bases and J 6 bases, leaving 4 bases between the germline ends. The CDR3 bases are TGTGCCAGCTCACCCCTGGATACGCAGTATTTT. Amino acids: CASSPLDTQYF.

The genes are TRBV7-2 and TRBJ2-1; 7 positions match TRBD1. This CDR3 has 15 residues. The germline CDR1 and CDR2 sequences are SGHTA and FQGNSA. V lost 5 bases, J lost 4 bases, and 8 bases stayed unmatched. The CDR3 region has the DNA TGTGCCAGCAGCGCAAGACAGGGCAATTACAATGAGCAGTTCTTC. Protein sequence: CASSARQGNYNEQFF.

V usage is TRBV27 and J usage is TRBJ2-7, with TRBD1 matching over 7 bases. The length of the CDR3 is 13 residues. V shed 5 bases, J shed 2 bases, and the junction held 3 bases outside the gene matches. Germline V CDR1 and CDR2: MNHEY, SMNVEV (reference sequence). CDR3 nucleotides: TGTGCCAGCAGTGGGACAGTTCCCTACGAGCAGTACTTC. As protein: CASSGTVPYEQYF.

This clone was detected only once. The genes are TRBV28 and TRBJ2-7; D ambiguous. Deletions cut 5 bases from V and 4 bases from J, with 15 bases between. Germline CDR1 MDHEN, CDR2 SYDVKM. There are 14 residues in the CDR3. The CDR3 coding sequence is TGTGCCAGCAGTCTGACCGTGCCTTCTTACGAGCAGTACTTC. Residues: CASSLTVPSYEQYF.